This T cell receptor (beta chain) was documented in a study of blood T cell repertoires in COVID-19. CDR1 is MNHEY and CDR2 is SVGAGI in the germline V gene. The CDR3 totals 10 residues, both ends included. Only in-frame clones appear in the TCRdb table, and some are missing; sequencing was by immunoSEQ multiplex PCR. The data show approximately 130,000 clones, around 81% seen once. The sample holds a few counts of this clone. The conserved phenylalanine or tryptophan normally closing the CDR3 is absent here, so this likely arose from a read error. The limits of the CDR3 on the DNA are not certain, so only TCRdb's listed CDR3 is given.

The sequencing sample was made of peripheral blood. The source of this sequence is a middle-aged man with active or convalescent COVID-19. This sequence joins TRBV6-5 and TRBJ1-1; the table's TRBD1 call for D was not verified on the DNA. The CDR3 here is CASSVTGLPL.